Below are 23 T cell receptor beta chains sequenced from a single sample in a study of blood T cells in healthy people across ages. Through a sample-barcoded 5' primer and a J-beta primer mix, a second PCR was run for about 6 to 11 cycles. In TCRdb, the 5' RACE reads were re-called with MiXCR into one record per CDR3 protein. The table has 1,500,000 or so distinct CDR3 sequences, less than 45% seen once; the top ten hold about 4.1%. The sample was blood. These receptors all stem from a woman aged 18-35 years in good health.

J is TRBJ2-4 and V is TRBV4-1; 9 nucleotides align to TRBD1. The end of the DNA is better explained by TRBJ2-7, so the J call may be wrong. The V gene's germline CDR1 is MGHRA and CDR2 YSYEKL. This CDR3 has 15 residues. The CDR3 coding sequence is TGCGCCAGCAGCCCTGTGGAGGGACAGGGCGACGAGCAGTACTTC. This encodes CASSPVEGQGDEQYF.

The genes are TRBV20-1 and TRBJ1-2; 7 positions match TRBD1. With V trimmed by 5 bases and J by 4 bases, 10 bases remained unmatched. CDR1 is DFQATT, CDR2 SNEGSKA, per germline (reference sequence). This CDR3 region has 14 residues. The CDR3: CSAQGGLASYGYTF. CDR3 in DNA: TGCAGTGCTCAGGGGGGGTTAGCAAGCTATGGCTACACCTTC.

Turning to this clonotype: This may come from a read error, since a much larger clone is one base off. V and J are TRBV3-1 and TRBJ2-1; 11 bases match TRBD2. The CDR3 consists of 15 residues. After removal of 3 bases from V and 8 bases from J, the junction contained 6 bases not matched to a gene. In germline, CDR1 is LGHDT, CDR2 YNNKEL (reference sequence). The CDR3 sequence: CASSQETSGNDEQFF. The CDR3 nucleotides read TGTGCCAGCAGCCAGGAGACTAGCGGGAACGATGAGCAGTTCTTC.

The chain carries TRBV3-1 and TRBJ1-2; D unresolved. The CDR3 is 16 residues long. V lost 0 bases to trimming and J lost 4 bases, with 15 bases between them. CDR1 LGHDT and CDR2 YNNKEL come from the germline V gene (reference sequence). For the CDR3, the DNA is TGTGCCAGCAGCCAAGATCTGACAAAGAACCTCTATGGCTACACCTTC. Translating gives CASSQDLTKNLYGYTF.

This clonotype was seen once. This chain connects TRBV25-1 to TRBJ2-1, with 9 nucleotides matching TRBD2. The CDR3 contains 15 residues. CDR1 MGHDK and CDR2 SYGVNS come from the germline V gene. After removal of 4 bases from V and 7 bases from J, the junction contained 8 bases not matched to a gene. For the CDR3, the DNA is TGTGCCAGCAGTGTTAGCGGGAGTGGTAAAAATGAGCAGTTCTTC. Translated, it gives CASSVSGSGKNEQFF.

This clonotype was counted between two and nine times. The chain employs TRBV10-3 and TRBJ2-5, with 8 bases that match TRBD2. The CDR3 contains 14 residues. V lost 6 bases and J lost 11; bases outside the gene matches: 14. Germline loops: CDR1 ENHRY, CDR2 SYGVKD. The CDR3 loop is CAIRGREEHNEQYF. CDR3 bases: TGTGCCATCAGGGGGCGGGAGGAGCACAATGAGCAGTACTTC.

This clonotype was picked up many times. V is TRBV7-2 and J is TRBJ2-1; 8 bases agree with TRBD2. Per the germline V gene, CDR1 is SGHTA and CDR2 is FQGNSA. After removal of 5 bases from V and 2 bases from J, the junction contained 5 bases not matched to a gene. The CDR3 is made up of 15 amino acids. The CDR3 DNA sequence: TGTGCCAGCAGCCCCGGGACTAGACCCTACAATGAGCAGTTCTTC. Protein sequence: CASSPGTRPYNEQFF.

This chain links TRBV6-1 with TRBJ2-7; D unclear. The CDR3 runs to 14 residues. The V gene's germline CDR1 is MNHNS and CDR2 SASEGT. Trimming pared 2 bases from V and 1 base from J, leaving 9 bases between. CDR3 coding DNA: TGTGCCAGCAGTGAATTCGGCAGATCCTACGAGCAGTACTTC. Encoded protein: CASSEFGRSYEQYF.

This clonotype has a single count. The genes are TRBV19 and TRBJ1-5; D is unresolved. Germline CDR1 LNHDA, CDR2 SQIVND (reference sequence). V was cut by 8 bases and J by 4 bases, with 18 bases left in between. The CDR3 extends over 15 amino acids. CDR3 protein: CASLSNTALNQPQHF. Written as DNA, the CDR3 is TGTGCCAGTCTCTCCAACACAGCCCTTAATCAGCCCCAGCATTTT.

V and J are TRBV20-1 and TRBJ1-4; 8 bases map to TRBD1. Germline values: CDR1 DFQATT, CDR2 SNEGSKA (reference sequence). CDR3 size: 16 residues. The junction had 17 bases not matched to a gene; V was cut back by 6 bases and J by 8 bases. CDR3 DNA: TGCAGTGCGGAGGGGGCGGACAGGGAACTTGGAGAAAAACTGTTTTTT. As protein: CSAEGADRELGEKLFF.

This sequence joins TRBV6-5 and TRBJ2-7, with TRBD1 identical over 8 bases. The CDR3 loop spans 16 amino acids. V shed 2 bases, J shed 2 bases, and the junction held 8 bases outside the gene matches. Germline CDR1 and CDR2: MNHEY and SVGAGI. The CDR3 loop reads CASSYRGRTGPYEQYF. The CDR3 coding sequence is TGTGCCAGCAGTTACCGAGGGCGGACAGGGCCCTACGAGCAGTACTTC.

The table lists this clonotype with many counts. V usage is TRBV5-6 and J usage is TRBJ1-2; tentative D call: TRBD1 (6 bases). This CDR3 has 13 residues. The V gene lost 4 bases and the J gene lost 2 bases, with 9 bases spanning the gap. Germline loops: CDR1 SGHDT, CDR2 YYEEEE. CDR3 protein: CASSNTGNYGYTF. The CDR3 coding sequence is TGTGCCAGCAGCAATACAGGGAACTATGGCTACACCTTC.

The rearrangement uses TRBV20-1 and TRBJ1-2; D not resolved. The CDR3 is 11 amino acids. Trimming left V 8 bases short and J 12 bases short, with 19 bases between. CDR1 and CDR2 from the germline V gene are DFQATT and SNEGSKA (reference sequence). The DNA of the CDR3 is TGCAGTTGCCCGGGAACTATGAGGGACACCTTC. Translating gives CSCPGTMRDTF.

This clonotype came up a few times. The chain couples TRBV7-2 to TRBJ2-1; either TRBD1 or TRBD2 may supply D (5 bases each). There are 14 residues in the CDR3. The ends were cut back, 8 bases at V and 0 bases at J, with 11 bases in the middle. Germline loops: CDR1 SGHTA, CDR2 FQGNSA. CDR3 DNA sequence: TGTGCCAGCCAACTAGACAGCTCCTACAATGAGCAGTTCTTC. Translation gives CASQLDSSYNEQFF.

The chain carries TRBV6-2 or TRBV6-3 and TRBJ2-5; no clear D gene. V lost 2 bases, J lost 11 bases, and 9 bases lay in between. CDR1 and CDR2 (germline): MNHEY, SVGEGT. The CDR3 consists of 11 residues. CDR3 protein: CASSYDNEQYF. The CDR3 DNA reads as TGTGCCAGCAGTTACGACAATGAGCAGTACTTC.

Concerning this clonotype itself: The junction shows a germline mismatch at one end, possibly a read error. This chain joins TRBV7-9 and TRBJ2-1; 7 positions agree with TRBD2. Per germline, CDR1 SEHNR and CDR2 FQNEAQ (reference sequence). The CDR3 is 14 residues long. The CDR3 DNA reads as TGCGCCAGCGGCCGGAGCGGGACCTACAATGAGCAGTTCTTC. Protein product: CASGRSGTYNEQFF.

The genes are TRBV28 and TRBJ2-1; D perhaps matches TRBD2 (5 bases). V lost 8 bases, J lost 10 bases, and 12 bases lay in between. The germline gives CDR1 MDHEN, CDR2 SYDVKM. The CDR3 is made up of 11 amino acids. This CDR3 reads CASGPRLEQFF. The CDR3 nucleotides read TGTGCCAGCGGGCCCAGACTAGAGCAGTTCTTC.

This clonotype was detected a few times. The rearrangement links TRBV4-3 to TRBJ2-3, with 8 nucleotides matching TRBD2. With V trimmed by 4 bases and J by 5 bases, 14 bases remained unmatched. The CDR3 runs 17 residues. Germline lookup yields CDR1 LGHNA and CDR2 YSLEER. The CDR3 region has the DNA TGCGCCAGCAGCCCCTTGAGGGTAGCGGGGAAAGGAGATACGCAGTATTTT. The encoded protein is CASSPLRVAGKGDTQYF.

The CDR3 region is CASSLEGARNQPQHF. In nucleotides, the CDR3 is TGTGCCAGCAGCTTAGAGGGGGCGAGGAATCAGCCCCAGCATTTT. V is TRBV7-9 and J is TRBJ1-5; 7 bases are a match to TRBD1. The CDR3 consists of 15 residues. J lost 4 bases, V lost 1 base, and 4 bases had no gene match. The germline gives CDR1 SEHNR, CDR2 FQNEAQ (reference sequence).

The rearrangement joins TRBV14 to TRBJ2-5; TRBD1 might be the D (6 bases). V was shortened by 3 bases and J by 11 bases, with 19 bases between the two germline ends. The germline gives CDR1 SGHDN, CDR2 FVKESK. The CDR3 has 14 amino acids. CDR3 DNA: TGTGCCAGCAGCCAGACGACAGGAAACAATGAGCAGTACTTC. Its protein product is CASSQTTGNNEQYF.

This rearrangement joins TRBV27 to TRBJ2-5, with a tentative D call TRBD1 (5 bases). The V gene lost 1 base and the J gene lost 3 bases, with 9 bases spanning the gap. This CDR3 contains 14 residues. Per the germline V gene, CDR1 is MNHEY and CDR2 is SMNVEV (reference sequence). CDR3 sequence (DNA): TGTGCCAGCAGTTTATTGGGCAGGGAAGAGACCCAGTACTTC. This sequence encodes CASSLLGREETQYF.

This clonotype was observed once. This rearrangement joins TRBV20-1 to TRBJ2-1; TRBD1 aligns across 7 bases. The germline gives CDR1 DFQATT, CDR2 SNEGSKA (reference sequence). The V segment lost 2 bases and the J segment 9 bases; nucleotides outside the gene matches: 4. This CDR3 is 12 amino acids long. Written as DNA, the CDR3 is TGCAGTGCTAGAAGACAGGGCATTGAGCAGTTCTTC. Protein sequence: CSARRQGIEQFF.

A few counts support this clonotype. The V and J genes are TRBV16 and TRBJ2-1; possible D gene TRBD1, 6 bases. The CDR3 length is 13 residues. V gave up 5 bases and J gave up 9 bases, with 14 bases separating them. Germline V gene data show CDR1 as KGHSY and CDR2 as FQNENV. CDR3 in DNA: TGTGCCAGCAGCTCAACAGGGTTTGCTGAGCAGTTCTTC. Translated: CASSSTGFAEQFF.